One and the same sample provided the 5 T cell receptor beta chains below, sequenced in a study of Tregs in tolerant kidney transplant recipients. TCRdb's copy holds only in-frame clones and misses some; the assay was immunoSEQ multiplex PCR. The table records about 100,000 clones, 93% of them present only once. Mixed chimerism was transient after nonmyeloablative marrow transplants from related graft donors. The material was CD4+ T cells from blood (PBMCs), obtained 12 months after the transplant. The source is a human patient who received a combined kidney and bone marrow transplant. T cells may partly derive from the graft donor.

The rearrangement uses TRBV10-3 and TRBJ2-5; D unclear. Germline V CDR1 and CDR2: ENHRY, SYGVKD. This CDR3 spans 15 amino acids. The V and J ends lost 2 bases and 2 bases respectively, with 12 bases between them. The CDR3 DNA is TGTGCCATCAGTGAGGGGCAGGTCCCACAAGAGACCCAGTACTTC. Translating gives CAISEGQVPQETQYF.

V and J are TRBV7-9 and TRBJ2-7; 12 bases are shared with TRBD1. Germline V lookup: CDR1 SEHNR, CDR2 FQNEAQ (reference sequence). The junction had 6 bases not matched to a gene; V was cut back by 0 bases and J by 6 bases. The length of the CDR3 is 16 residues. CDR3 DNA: TGTGCCAGCAGCTTAGCCTCCGGGACAGGGGGCGGCGAGCAGTACTTC. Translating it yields CASSLASGTGGGEQYF. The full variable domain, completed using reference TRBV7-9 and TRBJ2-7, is DTGVSQNPRHKITKRGQNVTFRCDPISEHNRLYWYRQTLGQGPEFLTYFQNEAQLEKSRLLSDRFSAERPKGSFSTLEIQRTEQGDSAMYLCASSLASGTGGGEQYFGPGTRLTVT.

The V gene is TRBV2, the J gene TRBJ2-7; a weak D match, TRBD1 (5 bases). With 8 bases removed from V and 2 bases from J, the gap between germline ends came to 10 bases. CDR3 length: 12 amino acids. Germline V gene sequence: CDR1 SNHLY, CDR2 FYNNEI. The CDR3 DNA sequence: TGTGCCAGCGGTACAGGCGCCTACGAGCAGTACTTC. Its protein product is CASGTGAYEQYF. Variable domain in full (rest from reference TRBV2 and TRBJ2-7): EPEVTQTPSHQVTQMGQEVILRCVPISNHLYFYWYRQILGQKVEFLVSFYNNEISEKSEIFDDQFSVERPDGSNFTLKIRSTKLEDSAMYFCASGTGAYEQYFGPGTRLTVT.

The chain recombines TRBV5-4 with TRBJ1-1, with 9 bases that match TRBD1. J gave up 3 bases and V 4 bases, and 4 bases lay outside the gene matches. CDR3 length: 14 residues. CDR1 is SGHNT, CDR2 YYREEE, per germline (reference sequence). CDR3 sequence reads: CASSGDRVYTEAFF. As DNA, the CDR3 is TGTGCCAGCAGCGGGGACAGGGTCTACACTGAAGCTTTCTTT.

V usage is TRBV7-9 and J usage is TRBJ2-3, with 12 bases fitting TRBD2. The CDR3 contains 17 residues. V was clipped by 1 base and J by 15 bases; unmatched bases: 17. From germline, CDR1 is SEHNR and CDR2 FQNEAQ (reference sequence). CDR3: CASSLGLTSGGPSRGYF. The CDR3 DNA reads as TGTGCCAGCAGCTTAGGCTTAACTAGCGGGGGGCCATCCCGGGGATATTTT.